Following are 8 T cell receptor beta chains from one sample sequenced in a study of blood T cells in healthy people across ages. Combining a sample-barcoded 5' primer with a J-beta primer mix, a second PCR ran for roughly 7 to 12 cycles. Each CDR3 protein gets one entry after TCRdb re-called the 5' RACE reads with MiXCR. The repertoire holds around 970,000 distinct CDR3 sequences, with around 54% as singletons. Material for sequencing was blood. Receptor source: a woman in her fifties or sixties in good health.

The chain recombines TRBV5-1 with TRBJ2-1, with D tentatively TRBD2 (5 bases). Trimming shortened V by 1 base and J by 0 bases, and 14 bases separated the two germline ends. This CDR3 is built from 17 residues. Germline assignment: CDR1 SGHRS and CDR2 YFSETQ. CDR3 sequence: CASSLTLLGSSYNEQFF. As DNA, the CDR3 is TGCGCCAGCAGCTTGACGCTACTAGGGAGCTCCTACAATGAGCAGTTCTTC.

On this clonotype itself: At one end, the junction sequence differs from germline, possibly due to a read error. This sequence joins TRBV7-9 and TRBJ2-3; D is perhaps TRBD2 (6 bases). Germline V gene data show CDR1 as SEHNR and CDR2 as FQNEAQ (reference sequence). This CDR3 region has 15 residues. The DNA of the CDR3 is TGTGCCGGCAGCTTAAGGCGGGACGAAGGGGATACGCAGTATTTT. Residues: CAGSLRRDEGDTQYF.

The gene calls are TRBV27 and TRBJ1-5; 10 nucleotides match TRBD1. The J segment lost 5 bases and the V segment lost 6 bases, leaving 4 bases of the junction unmatched. CDR1 and CDR2 from the germline V gene are MNHEY and SMNVEV (reference sequence). This CDR3 is built from 14 residues. The CDR3 coding sequence is TGTGCCAGCAGGGTGACAGGGGGCCATCAGCCCCAGCATTTT. Translating gives CASRVTGGHQPQHF.

This chain connects TRBV18 to TRBJ2-5; 9 positions match TRBD2. Germline CDR1 KGHSH, CDR2 LQKENI. V lost 5 bases and J lost 0; bases outside the gene matches: 4. The CDR3 has 15 amino acids. CDR3 coding DNA: TGTGCCAGCTCAAAAGCGGGAGGCTACCAAGAGACCCAGTACTTC. Translating gives CASSKAGGYQETQYF.

Only a few counts were recorded for this clonotype. The chain recombines TRBV4-1 with TRBJ2-7; 11 nucleotides line up with TRBD2. Germline assignment: CDR1 MGHRA and CDR2 YSYEKL. This CDR3 has 16 residues. V shed 1 base and J 3 bases; nucleotides not matched to a gene: 5. For the CDR3, the DNA is TGCGCCAGCAGCCAAGGGGGAACTAGCGGGAGCTACGAGCAGTACTTC. Encoded protein: CASSQGGTSGSYEQYF.

This clonotype has just a few counts. The chain couples TRBV3-1 to TRBJ2-5; no clear D. The CDR3 length is 12 residues. V gave up 3 bases and J gave up 5 bases, with 7 bases separating them. Germline V gene data show CDR1 as LGHDT and CDR2 as YNNKEL (reference sequence). The CDR3 bases are TGTGCCAGCAGCCAGCATGGGGAGACCCAGTACTTC. Protein: CASSQHGETQYF.

The rearrangement joins TRBV6-5 to TRBJ1-2; 10 bases line up with TRBD1. The V segment lost 2 bases and the J segment 4 bases; nucleotides outside the gene matches: 4. This CDR3 spans 15 amino acids. From germline, CDR1 is MNHEY and CDR2 SVGAGI. The chain's CDR3 is CASSYGTGVGYGYTF. CDR3 coding DNA: TGTGCCAGCAGTTACGGGACAGGGGTGGGCTATGGCTACACCTTC.

This chain joins TRBV12-3 or TRBV12-4 and TRBJ1-5, with TRBD1 matching 8 bases. This CDR3 has 14 amino acids. Unmatched junction bases numbered 8, after V lost 6 bases and J lost 7 bases. The CDR3: CASSTTGGRQPQHF. The CDR3 DNA sequence: TGTGCCAGCAGCACCACAGGGGGGCGACAGCCCCAGCATTTT.